The rows below give T cell receptor beta chains drawn from one sample of a study of naive and memory T cell subsets. TCRdb re-called the UMI-ligation and nested PCR reads with MiXCR, one entry per CDR3 protein. The table includes approximately 150,000 distinct CDR3 sequences, roughly 23% detected once. Sequenced sample: naive CD4+ T cells from blood. The receptor source for this set is a human donor in good health. CDR3s include the opening cysteine and the closing phenylalanine or tryptophan. The D gene is left open where the match is weak. Clone size is stated in some rows and not others, as once, few, many or a class when expanded.

j_gene: TRBJ2-6; d_gene: NA; v_gene: TRBV29-1; abundance: NA; CDR3nt: TGCAGCGTTGAAGTGGTTGGGGGCAACTCTGGGGCCAACGTCCTGACTTTC; CDR3aa: CSVEVVGGNSGANVLTF
j_gene: TRBJ2-7; d_gene: TRBD1; v_gene: TRBV7-2; abundance: NA; CDR3nt: TGTGCCAGCAGCCCGCCAGGGGGCATCACCTACGAGCAGTACTTC; CDR3aa: CASSPPGGITYEQYF
j_gene: TRBJ1-2; d_gene: NA; v_gene: TRBV2; abundance: NA; CDR3nt: TGTGCCAGCAAAAGGCCGCGGGGCTACACCTTC; CDR3aa: CASKRPRGYTF
j_gene: TRBJ2-7; d_gene: NA; v_gene: TRBV7-8; abundance: NA; CDR3nt: TGTGCCAGCAGCTTAGATTCCGGACAGACACCCTACGAGCAGTACTTC; CDR3aa: CASSLDSGQTPYEQYF
j_gene: TRBJ2-7; d_gene: TRBD1; v_gene: TRBV27; abundance: NA; CDR3nt: TGTGCCAGCCGTGGACAGGGGAAATCCTACGAGCAGTACTTC; CDR3aa: CASRGQGKSYEQYF
j_gene: TRBJ1-5; d_gene: NA; v_gene: TRBV29-1; abundance: NA; CDR3nt: TGCAGCGCCCTAGTCACAGGCGTTAATCAGCCCCAGCATTTT; CDR3aa: CSALVTGVNQPQHF
j_gene: TRBJ2-1; d_gene: NA; v_gene: TRBV2; abundance: few; CDR3nt: TGTGCCAGCAGTGGGACGGTCAGCTCCTACAATGAGCAGTTCTTC; CDR3aa: CASSGTVSSYNEQFF
j_gene: TRBJ2-1; d_gene: TRBD2; v_gene: TRBV4-2; abundance: NA; CDR3nt: TGTGCCAGCAGCCACCCAGCGGGGCCGCTCTCCTACAATGAGCAGTTCTTC; CDR3aa: CASSHPAGPLSYNEQFF
j_gene: TRBJ2-7; d_gene: NA; v_gene: TRBV7-2; abundance: NA; CDR3nt: TGTGCCAGCAGCTTACAGTCTACCACAATATACGAGCAGTACTTC; CDR3aa: CASSLQSTTIYEQYF
j_gene: TRBJ2-3; d_gene: TRBD2; v_gene: TRBV29-1; abundance: few; CDR3nt: TGCGGGACTAGCGGGGCCACAGATACGCAGTATTTT; CDR3aa: CGTSGATDTQYF
j_gene: TRBJ2-7; d_gene: NA; v_gene: TRBV7-2; abundance: few; CDR3nt: TGTGCCAGCAGCTCCTCAACAGGTTACTACGAGCAGTACTTC; CDR3aa: CASSSSTGYYEQYF
j_gene: TRBJ2-1; d_gene: TRBD2; v_gene: TRBV12-5; abundance: NA; CDR3nt: TGTGCTAGTGGGCCGTTCGCGGGACTAGTCTACAATGAGCAGTTCTTC; CDR3aa: CASGPFAGLVYNEQFF
j_gene: TRBJ1-5; d_gene: NA; v_gene: TRBV20-1; abundance: few; CDR3nt: TGCAGTGCTAGAGATCGGTCAGACAATCAGCCCCAGCATTTT; CDR3aa: CSARDRSDNQPQHF
j_gene: TRBJ2-7; d_gene: NA; v_gene: TRBV7-9; abundance: NA; CDR3nt: TGTGCCAGCAGCCTTGGGTCATACGCCTACGAGCAGTACTTC; CDR3aa: CASSLGSYAYEQYF
j_gene: TRBJ2-1; d_gene: NA; v_gene: TRBV10-3; abundance: few; CDR3nt: TGTGCCATCAGTGAGTTGGTGACAGATGTTGAGCAGTTCTTC; CDR3aa: CAISELVTDVEQFF
j_gene: TRBJ2-1; d_gene: NA; v_gene: TRBV28; abundance: NA; CDR3nt: TGTGCCAGCAGTTTGTCAAACTCTAACAATGAGCAGTTCTTC; CDR3aa: CASSLSNSNNEQFF
j_gene: TRBJ1-1; d_gene: TRBD1; v_gene: TRBV29-1; abundance: few; CDR3nt: TGCAGCGTACAGGGGGCTAACACTGAAGCTTTCTTT; CDR3aa: CSVQGANTEAFF
j_gene: TRBJ1-1; d_gene: TRBD1; v_gene: TRBV25-1; abundance: NA; CDR3nt: TGTGCCAGCAGTAAGCGACAGGGGAACACTGAAGCTTTCTTT; CDR3aa: CASSKRQGNTEAFF
j_gene: TRBJ2-1; d_gene: NA; v_gene: TRBV27; abundance: few; CDR3nt: TGTGCCAGCATAGGGGGGGGACTATACAATGAGCAGTTCTTC; CDR3aa: CASIGGGLYNEQFF
j_gene: TRBJ2-5; d_gene: NA; v_gene: TRBV7-9; abundance: once; CDR3nt: TGTGCCAGCAGCTTATGGTCGGTCAGACAAGAGACCCAGTACTTC; CDR3aa: CASSLWSVRQETQYF
j_gene: TRBJ2-7; d_gene: NA; v_gene: TRBV20-1; abundance: once; CDR3nt: TGCAGTGCTTCGCCGGGACAACCCTACGAGCAGTACTTC; CDR3aa: CSASPGQPYEQYF
j_gene: TRBJ1-1; d_gene: NA; v_gene: TRBV5-1; abundance: NA; CDR3nt: TGCGCCAGCAGCTTGGGTGGGGGGCAAAAGAACACTGAAGCTTTCTTT; CDR3aa: CASSLGGGQKNTEAFF
j_gene: TRBJ2-7; d_gene: TRBD1; v_gene: TRBV11-2; abundance: many; CDR3nt: TGTGCCAGCAGCTCCCGCCGACAGGGGGCGTACGAGCAGTACTTC; CDR3aa: CASSSRRQGAYEQYF
j_gene: TRBJ2-7; d_gene: NA; v_gene: TRBV5-1; abundance: few; CDR3nt: TGCGCCAGCAGATTGTGGGGGGCTAACGAGCAGTACTTC; CDR3aa: CASRLWGANEQYF
j_gene: TRBJ2-7; d_gene: TRBD1; v_gene: TRBV10-3; abundance: NA; CDR3nt: TGTGCCATCAGGGGACAGGGAGAGTCCTACGAGCAGTACTTC; CDR3aa: CAIRGQGESYEQYF
j_gene: TRBJ2-7; d_gene: TRBD1; v_gene: TRBV18; abundance: few; CDR3nt: TGTGCCAGCTCCTCGGACAGGCGCGACGGCGAGCAGTACTTC; CDR3aa: CASSSDRRDGEQYF
j_gene: TRBJ1-6; d_gene: NA; v_gene: TRBV20-1; abundance: few; CDR3nt: TGCAGTGCTTGGGATTCACCCCTCCACTTT; CDR3aa: CSAWDSPLHF
j_gene: TRBJ2-5; d_gene: NA; v_gene: TRBV5-1; abundance: few; CDR3nt: TGCGCCAGCAGCTTGGCCGAGGGACGAGAGACCCAGTACTTC; CDR3aa: CASSLAEGRETQYF
j_gene: TRBJ2-3; d_gene: NA; v_gene: TRBV29-1; abundance: many; CDR3nt: TGCAGCTCCCGAGGGGGTCTAAGCACAGATACGCAGTATTTT; CDR3aa: CSSRGGLSTDTQYF
j_gene: TRBJ2-1; d_gene: NA; v_gene: TRBV20-1; abundance: NA; CDR3nt: TGCAGTGCTAGAGTTGGGCTAGCGTTCGGGAATGAGCAGTTCTTC; CDR3aa: CSARVGLAFGNEQFF
j_gene: TRBJ2-7; d_gene: NA; v_gene: TRBV29-1; abundance: NA; CDR3nt: TGCAGCGTTGATGGGGGTGGGGGGGCCCTCTACGAGCAGTACTTC; CDR3aa: CSVDGGGGALYEQYF
j_gene: TRBJ2-7; d_gene: TRBD2; v_gene: TRBV20-1; abundance: NA; CDR3nt: TGCAGTGCCGAGCGGGGTGACGAGCAGTACTTC; CDR3aa: CSAERGDEQYF
j_gene: TRBJ2-7; d_gene: NA; v_gene: TRBV30; abundance: NA; CDR3nt: TGTGCCTGGGGGGTTGGGGGTTCGGGAGAATACGAGCAGTACTTC; CDR3aa: CAWGVGGSGEYEQYF
j_gene: TRBJ2-1; d_gene: NA; v_gene: TRBV12-3/TRBV12-4; abundance: NA; CDR3nt: TGTGCCAGCAGTTTTAGGGGGACCTACAATGAGCAGTTCTTC; CDR3aa: CASSFRGTYNEQFF
j_gene: TRBJ2-2; d_gene: NA; v_gene: TRBV28; abundance: many; CDR3nt: TGTGCCAGCAGTGGATTAGGCACCGAGGAGCTGTTTTTT; CDR3aa: CASSGLGTEELFF
j_gene: TRBJ1-1; d_gene: NA; v_gene: TRBV6-2/TRBV6-3; abundance: NA; CDR3nt: TGTGCCAGCAGTCCACTACAGTATGAAGCTTTCTTT; CDR3aa: CASSPLQYEAFF
j_gene: TRBJ1-5; d_gene: NA; v_gene: TRBV2; abundance: many; CDR3nt: TGTGCCAGCAGTTATAGCAATCAGCCCCAGCATTTT; CDR3aa: CASSYSNQPQHF
j_gene: TRBJ2-7; d_gene: TRBD1; v_gene: TRBV5-1; abundance: NA; CDR3nt: TGCGCCAGCAGCTTCCGGGACAGCTACGAGCAGTACTTC; CDR3aa: CASSFRDSYEQYF
j_gene: TRBJ1-4; d_gene: NA; v_gene: TRBV28; abundance: few; CDR3nt: TGTGCCAGCAGTTCCGGGACATACACCGAAAAACTGTTTTTT; CDR3aa: CASSSGTYTEKLFF
j_gene: TRBJ1-2; d_gene: NA; v_gene: TRBV6-2/TRBV6-3; abundance: NA; CDR3nt: TGTGCCAGCAAGACCGGGACGTTGTATGGCTACACCTTC; CDR3aa: CASKTGTLYGYTF
j_gene: TRBJ1-1; d_gene: NA; v_gene: TRBV6-5; abundance: NA; CDR3nt: TGTGCCAGCAGTCCCAGGGTTTTTAGGGACACTGAAGCTTTCTTT; CDR3aa: CASSPRVFRDTEAFF
j_gene: TRBJ2-2; d_gene: NA; v_gene: TRBV5-1; abundance: NA; CDR3nt: TGCGCCAGCAGCCCGATATCGGGAGAAGCCGGGGAGCTGTTTTTT; CDR3aa: CASSPISGEAGELFF
j_gene: TRBJ1-5; d_gene: TRBD1; v_gene: TRBV7-9; abundance: few; CDR3nt: TGTGCCAGCAGCTCCGGCGGGACAGCAATTAGCAATCAGCCCCAGCATTTT; CDR3aa: CASSSGGTAISNQPQHF
j_gene: TRBJ1-1; d_gene: NA; v_gene: TRBV3-1; abundance: few; CDR3nt: TGTGCCAGCAGCCAAGAGCCGCTCAGGCTGAACACTGAAGCTTTCTTT; CDR3aa: CASSQEPLRLNTEAFF
j_gene: TRBJ1-1; d_gene: NA; v_gene: TRBV12-3/TRBV12-4; abundance: NA; CDR3nt: TGTGCCAGCAGTCAAATAGAGTCTGGGGAGCATGAAGCTTTCTTT; CDR3aa: CASSQIESGEHEAFF
j_gene: TRBJ1-5; d_gene: NA; v_gene: TRBV19; abundance: NA; CDR3nt: TGTGCCAGTAGTATTAAGGGGGGAAATCAGCCCCAGCATTTT; CDR3aa: CASSIKGGNQPQHF